A single sample gave rise to the 32 T cell receptor beta chains below, sequenced in a study of spatial heterogeneity in lung cancer. Their antigen targets remain unknown. Time point specified: sample taken at primary tumor resection. Points from the study as a whole: Mutation counts in tumors were tracked by counts of expanded intratumoral alpha and beta TCRs.

MiXCR, run by TCRdb on the 5' RACE reads, gives a single entry per CDR3 protein. The table has thousands of distinct CDR3 sequences, roughly 6.7% seen once; the top ten hold around 12%. The sequenced sample was lung tumor tissue, obtained at surgery. These receptors all stem from a male donor with early-stage non-small cell lung cancer.

Ten or more counts support this clonotype. The chain has TRBV3-1 and TRBJ2-5, with TRBD1 as a possible D gene (5 bases). The CDR3 contains 14 residues. V gave up 0 bases and J gave up 7 bases, with 12 bases separating them. Germline loops: CDR1 LGHDT, CDR2 YNNKEL (reference sequence). CDR3 DNA sequence: TGTGCCAGCAGCCAAGATGCAGGGTCGGGGACCCAGTACTTC. This encodes CASSQDAGSGTQYF.

In its sample, this clonotype was seen many times. This chain links TRBV27 with TRBJ1-1; TRBD1 is a possible D gene (5 bases). Germline CDR1 reads MNHEY; CDR2 reads SMNVEV (reference sequence). This CDR3 region has 14 residues. V lost 3 bases and J 5 bases, leaving 13 bases between the germline ends. The CDR3 spells CASSLSRAGTEAFF. CDR3 in DNA: TGTGCCAGCAGTTTGAGCAGGGCAGGGACTGAAGCTTTCTTT.

This clonotype is medium-sized by share. The V call is TRBV5-4, the J call TRBJ2-5, with 10 bases matching TRBD2. The CDR3 consists of 14 residues. The junction had 6 bases not matched to a gene; V was cut back by 5 bases and J by 5 bases. Germline V gene sequence: CDR1 SGHNT, CDR2 YYREEE (reference sequence). The CDR3 here is CASSQREGLETQYF. As DNA, the CDR3 is TGTGCCAGCAGTCAGCGGGAGGGCCTTGAGACCCAGTACTTC.

This clonotype is judged medium-sized (0.01 to 0.1%). The chain carries TRBV2 and TRBJ2-5; TRBD2 agrees at 11 bases. Per the germline V gene, CDR1 is SNHLY and CDR2 is FYNNEI. Germline trimming cut 2 bases from V and 2 bases from J; bases unmatched to any gene: 7. The CDR3 spans 17 residues. This chain's CDR3 is CASSEPRVAGGQETQYF. In DNA, the CDR3 is TGTGCCAGCAGTGAACCTAGAGTAGCGGGAGGGCAAGAGACCCAGTACTTC. Filled out from reference TRBV2 and TRBJ2-5, the complete variable domain reads EPEVTQTPSHQVTQMGQEVILRCVPISNHLYFYWYRQILGQKVEFLVSFYNNEISEKSEIFDDQFSVERPDGSNFTLKIRSTKLEDSAMYFCASSEPRVAGGQETQYFGPGTRLLVL.

The sample holds many counts of this clonotype. The chain couples TRBV7-9 to TRBJ2-7, with D uncertain. The V gene's germline CDR1 is SEHNR and CDR2 FQNEAQ (reference sequence). CDR3 length: 11 amino acids. V shed 4 bases and J shed 7 bases, with 8 bases lying between them. The CDR3 region has the DNA TGTGCCAGCAGCTCAGCGCGGGAGCAGTACTTC. Its translation is CASSSAREQYF.

At least ten counts were recorded for this clonotype. The rearrangement joins TRBV7-8 to TRBJ2-3; 7 bases are a match to TRBD1. V was pared by 5 bases and J by 7 bases, with 12 bases of the junction left unmatched. CDR3 length: 15 residues. Germline V gene lookup returns CDR1 SGHVS and CDR2 FQNEAQ. CDR3 residues: CASSTRPGQSNTQYF. The CDR3, as DNA: TGTGCCAGCAGCACTAGACCGGGACAGAGCAATACGCAGTATTTT. Full variable domain (rest looked up from reference TRBV7-8 and TRBJ2-3): GAGVSQSPRYKVAKRGQDVALRCDPISGHVSLFWYQQALGQGPEFLTYFQNEAQLDKSGLPSDRFFAERPEGSVSTLKIQRTQQEDSAVYLCASSTRPGQSNTQYFGPGTRLTVL.

This clonotype was detected only a few times. This sequence joins TRBV28 and TRBJ2-2, with TRBD2 matching over 8 bases. The junction had 10 bases not matched to a gene; V was cut back by 6 bases and J by 4 bases. The CDR3 consists of 16 residues. In germline, CDR1 is MDHEN, CDR2 SYDVKM. In DNA form, the CDR3 reads TGTGCCAGCAGCGCTACCGGGACTAGTGTCACCGGGGAGCTGTTTTTT. It codes for CASSATGTSVTGELFF.

This clonotype rates as medium-sized. The chain links TRBV28 to TRBJ2-5; 8 nucleotides align to TRBD2. CDR3 length: 16 amino acids. Trimming took 6 bases from V and 7 from J; bases not matched to a gene: 16. The germline V gene has CDR1 MDHEN and CDR2 SYDVKM. CDR3 DNA: TGTGCCAGCAGCCCCGCGTTAGCGGGGAGTCAGGGGACCCAGTACTTC. This translates into CASSPALAGSQGTQYF. Using reference TRBV28 and TRBJ2-5 for the parts outside the CDR3, the full variable domain is DVKVTQSSRYLVKRTGEKVFLECVQDMDHENMFWYRQDPGLGLRLIYFSYDVKMKEKGDIPEGYSVSREKKERFSLILESASTNQTSMYLCASSPALAGSQGTQYFGPGTRLLVL.

This clonotype is termed medium-sized. This chain joins TRBV27 and TRBJ2-2; possibly TRBD1 for D (6 bases). Trimming shortened V by 4 bases and J by 7 bases, and 10 bases separated the two germline ends. There are 13 residues in the CDR3. Germline CDR1 reads MNHEY; CDR2 reads SMNVEV (reference sequence). The CDR3 nucleotides read TGTGCCAGCAGTTCAGGGGTTGGCGGGGAGCTGTTTTTT. Protein sequence: CASSSGVGGELFF.

This clonotype was found many times. V usage is TRBV28 and J usage is TRBJ2-5; 8 nucleotides align to TRBD2. CDR3 length equals 14 residues. Germline loops: CDR1 MDHEN, CDR2 SYDVKM. Unmatched junction bases numbered 7, after V lost 2 bases and J lost 8 bases. The CDR3 DNA is TGTGCCAGCAGTTTACCGGGAGGGGTCGGTACCCAGTACTTC. Protein product: CASSLPGGVGTQYF.

This clonotype is labeled as medium-sized. CDR3 protein: CASSEGPGTELKLFF. The CDR3 DNA reads as TGTGCCAGCAGTGAAGGACCTGGGACGGAGTTAAAACTGTTTTTT. The chain links TRBV6-1 to TRBJ1-4; tentative D call: TRBD1 (5 bases). The V and J ends lost 1 base and 10 bases respectively, with 16 bases between them. Germline V lookup: CDR1 MNHNS, CDR2 SASEGT. This CDR3 is 15 amino acids long.

Sample share makes this clonotype medium-sized. The chain carries TRBV10-3 and TRBJ2-2; 7 positions agree with TRBD1. In germline, CDR1 is ENHRY, CDR2 SYGVKD. CDR3 size: 14 residues. With 6 bases clipped from V and 7 bases from J, the junction kept 8 bases outside the gene matches. The CDR3 reads CAISNLRDSGELFF. The DNA for the CDR3 is TGTGCCATCAGCAACCTCCGGGACAGCGGGGAGCTGTTTTTT.

This clonotype was observed many times. The chain joins TRBV27 to TRBJ2-3; TRBD1 matches 7 bases. The germline gives CDR1 MNHEY, CDR2 SMNVEV (reference sequence). V dropped 0 bases and J dropped 4; count of bases not matched to a gene: 1. The CDR3 runs to 14 residues. The CDR3 protein is CASSLSQGADTQYF. For the CDR3, the DNA is TGTGCCAGCAGTTTATCCCAGGGGGCAGATACGCAGTATTTT.

This clonotype came up many times. The CDR3 sequence: CSVGHGQRTGGSVEQYF. The DNA of the CDR3 is TGCAGCGTTGGGCACGGTCAAAGGACAGGGGGTTCAGTCGAGCAGTACTTC. The chain employs TRBV29-1 and TRBJ2-7, with 10 bases identical to TRBD1. Germline assignment: CDR1 SQVTM and CDR2 ANQGSEA. Trimming at V came to 4 bases and at J to 6 bases, leaving 18 bases not matched to a gene. The CDR3 extends over 17 amino acids.

By sample fraction, this clonotype is medium-sized (0.01 to 0.1%). The J gene is TRBJ2-1, the V gene TRBV28, with 12 positions matching TRBD1. Trimming removed 6 bases from V and 8 bases from J; junction bases left unmatched: 5. The CDR3 extends over 14 amino acids. In germline, CDR1 is MDHEN, CDR2 SYDVKM. This CDR3 is CASRGTGGRDEQFF. The DNA for the CDR3 is TGTGCCAGCAGGGGGACAGGGGGCCGTGATGAGCAGTTCTTC.

Sample share makes this clonotype medium-sized. The V and J genes are TRBV7-8 and TRBJ1-5; D gene unclear. The germline V and J ends were trimmed by 4 bases and 1 base, with 14 bases remaining between them. CDR3 length: 16 amino acids. Germline-derived CDR1 and CDR2 are SGHVS and FQNEAQ. CDR3 amino acids: CASSWGSGRSNQPQHF. The CDR3 region has the DNA TGTGCCAGCAGCTGGGGATCGGGGAGGAGCAATCAGCCCCAGCATTTT. The full variable domain, rest sourced from reference TRBV7-8 and TRBJ1-5, is GAGVSQSPRYKVAKRGQDVALRCDPISGHVSLFWYQQALGQGPEFLTYFQNEAQLDKSGLPSDRFFAERPEGSVSTLKIQRTQQEDSAVYLCASSWGSGRSNQPQHFGDGTRLSIL.

This clonotype occurred many times. This chain connects TRBV12-3 or TRBV12-4 to TRBJ2-1; 8 positions agree with TRBD2. V shed 6 bases, J shed 2 bases, and the junction held 3 bases outside the gene matches. This CDR3 contains 14 residues. The CDR3 coding sequence is TGTGCCAGCAGCTCTAGCGGGCCCTACAATGAGCAGTTCTTC. As protein: CASSSSGPYNEQFF.

This clonotype is termed medium-sized. This chain links TRBV11-2 with TRBJ2-1, with D perhaps TRBD2 (6 bases). From germline, CDR1 is SGHAT and CDR2 FQNNGV. This CDR3 has 19 amino acids. V was cut by 0 bases and J by 7 bases, with 25 bases left in between. The CDR3 bases are TGTGCCAGCAGCTTAGATAGGGGTAGCTCCCCCTTTGGAGGGAATGAGCAGTTCTTC. Translated, it gives CASSLDRGSSPFGGNEQFF.

This clonotype is termed medium-sized (0.01 to 0.1%). CDR3 residues: CSARIRANQPQHF. In DNA, the CDR3 is TGCAGTGCCAGGATTAGGGCCAATCAGCCCCAGCATTTT. This chain links TRBV20-1 with TRBJ1-5; no clear D gene. Germline loops: CDR1 DFQATT, CDR2 SNEGSKA (reference sequence). V gave up 6 bases and J gave up 3 bases, with 12 bases separating them. The CDR3 is made up of 13 amino acids.

This clonotype qualifies as medium-sized. The chain has TRBV19 and TRBJ2-1; 7 nucleotides agree with TRBD1. CDR1 and CDR2 (germline): LNHDA, SQIVND (reference sequence). The CDR3 sequence is 14 residues long. V lost 5 bases to trimming and J lost 2 bases; unmatched junction nucleotides: 3. The chain's CDR3 is CASSQGQAYNEQFF. CDR3 coding DNA: TGTGCCAGTAGTCAAGGACAGGCCTACAATGAGCAGTTCTTC.

This clonotype was detected ten times or more. This CDR3 is CAWSEPHYGYTF. DNA for the CDR3: TGTGCCTGGAGTGAACCGCACTATGGCTACACCTTC. The V and J genes are TRBV30 and TRBJ1-2; the D is unclear. This CDR3 region has 12 residues. CDR1 GTSNPN and CDR2 SVGIG come from the germline V gene (reference sequence). Trimming left V 1 base short and J 3 bases short, with 6 bases between.

The chain combines TRBV5-6 with TRBJ2-7; 13 nucleotides line up with TRBD2. Losses at the gene ends were 1 base for V and 4 bases for J; bases not matched to a gene: 5. This CDR3 has 16 residues. Germline V gene lookup returns CDR1 SGHDT and CDR2 YYEEEE. CDR3 DNA sequence: TGTGCCAGCAGCTTGCGGGGACTAGCGGGACAGTACGAGCAGTACTTC. Translated, it gives CASSLRGLAGQYEQYF.

This clonotype was observed a few times. The rearrangement uses TRBV5-1 and TRBJ2-3; possibly TRBD2 for D (5 bases). From germline, CDR1 is SGHRS and CDR2 YFSETQ. V shed 2 bases and J shed 2 bases, with 12 bases lying between them. The CDR3 runs 15 residues. The CDR3 DNA follows: TGCGCCAGCAGCTTAGAGGGAATAACCACAGATACGCAGTATTTT. This gives the protein CASSLEGITTDTQYF.

J is TRBJ2-7 and V is TRBV10-2, with 7 bases matching TRBD2. The CDR3 consists of 14 residues. Germline loops: CDR1 WSHSY, CDR2 SAAADI. J gave up 2 bases and V 6 bases, and 7 bases lay outside the gene matches. CDR3 DNA: TGCGCCAGCAGGTCCGGGAGGCCCCCCTACGAGCAGTACTTC. This encodes CASRSGRPPYEQYF.

This clonotype is medium-sized in the sample. J is TRBJ2-1 and V is TRBV5-4, with D perhaps being TRBD1 or TRBD2 (6 bases each). CDR3 size: 13 residues. The V gene's germline CDR1 is SGHNT and CDR2 YYREEE (reference sequence). V gave up 0 bases and J gave up 9 bases, with 10 bases separating them. The CDR3 here is CASSLAQGGEQFF. The CDR3 region has the DNA TGTGCCAGCAGCTTGGCACAGGGAGGTGAGCAGTTCTTC.

This clonotype was picked up many times. The chain combines TRBV30 with TRBJ1-6, with D perhaps TRBD1 (5 bases). V lost 3 bases to trimming and J lost 5 bases, with 8 bases between them. The CDR3 consists of 13 residues. CDR1 and CDR2 (germline): GTSNPN, SVGIG (reference sequence). The DNA of the CDR3 is TGTGCCTGGAGCAGGGTGGATAATTCACCCCTCCACTTT. Translation gives CAWSRVDNSPLHF.

This chain uses TRBV7-2 with TRBJ1-1; D is unclear. CDR3 length: 12 amino acids. With 1 base removed from V and 4 bases from J, the gap between germline ends came to 4 bases. Germline V gene sequence: CDR1 SGHTA, CDR2 FQGNSA. The CDR3: CASSLGRTEAFF. As DNA, the CDR3 is TGTGCCAGCAGCTTAGGCCGCACTGAAGCTTTCTTT.

This clonotype is medium-sized in the sample. The chain recombines TRBV6-6 with TRBJ2-7; a possible D gene is TRBD1 (6 bases). The length of the CDR3 is 15 residues. Trimming shortened V by 5 bases and J by 2 bases, and 16 bases separated the two germline ends. The germline gives CDR1 MNHNY, CDR2 SVGAGI (reference sequence). The CDR3 DNA sequence: TGTGCCAGCAGTCGGACAGCCTTAACCACCTACGAGCAGTACTTC. Translating it yields CASSRTALTTYEQYF.

In its sample, this clonotype ranks as medium-sized. The rearrangement joins TRBV4-3 to TRBJ2-2; TRBD1 aligns across 7 bases. Germline loops: CDR1 LGHNA, CDR2 YSLEER. This CDR3 is built from 13 residues. With 8 bases clipped from V and 6 bases from J, the junction kept 6 bases outside the gene matches. CDR3 nucleotides: TGCGCCAGCCGACAGGGATCGGCCGGGGAGCTGTTTTTT. Translation gives CASRQGSAGELFF.

This clonotype was recorded many times. The chain couples TRBV10-3 to TRBJ1-2; the D gene is possibly TRBD1 (6 bases). The CDR3 covers 14 residues. The germline CDR1 and CDR2 sequences are ENHRY and SYGVKD. Trimming cost V 2 bases and J 2 bases, with 9 bases left between them. The CDR3 spells CAISEGGQNYGYTF. Written as DNA, the CDR3 is TGTGCCATCAGTGAGGGGGGACAAAACTATGGCTACACCTTC.

This clonotype is labeled medium-sized. The J gene is TRBJ2-3, the V gene TRBV28; tentative D call: TRBD2 (6 bases). CDR3 size: 12 residues. Germline V gives CDR1 MDHEN, CDR2 SYDVKM. V was pared by 7 bases and J by 9 bases, with 14 bases between. The CDR3 DNA reads as TGTGCCAGCACCCCTAGGAGGGGAACGCAGTATTTT. It specifies CASTPRRGTQYF.

This clonotype is medium-sized within its sample. The chain links TRBV3-1 to TRBJ2-7; 8 bases fit TRBD1. The V gene end was trimmed by 4 bases and the J gene end by 3 bases; junction bases not matched to a gene: 11. This CDR3 has 16 residues. Per the germline V gene, CDR1 is LGHDT and CDR2 is YNNKEL (reference sequence). CDR3 loop: CASSPREPGGFYEQYF. In DNA form, the CDR3 reads TGTGCCAGCAGCCCCCGGGAGCCAGGGGGCTTCTACGAGCAGTACTTC.